The next 16 T cell receptor beta chains were all read from a single sample in a study of vaccination effects on CD4 cells after COVID-19 (dated by TCRdb to between 2021 and 2024). Their antigen targets remain unknown. Libraries were constructed by the immunoSEQ multiplex PCR assay. TCRdb provides this immuneACCESS table in a form limited to in-frame rearrangements. Some clones are lacking; in checked studies, under half of them reflect an unresolved V gene, and why the rest are absent is not known. Recorded for this sample are tens of thousands of clones; 60% to 80% of them occurred a single time. 2% of the sample comes from the top ten. To identify antigen-specific CD4+ T cell clonotypes by their expansion, the ViraFEST assay first stimulated PBMC with viral peptide pools and then applied TCR sequencing. After approximately 11 days of culture, CD4+ T cells were isolated with the EasySep CD4+ T cell isolation kit. Two doses of either the BNT162b2 or the mRNA-1273 mRNA SARS-CoV-2 vaccine were administered to participants.

This sample comprised CD4+ T cells from PBMCs cultured with HCoV-OC43 spike peptides, obtained after COVID-19 vaccination. The sample's cell subset or site label, in plain terms: HCoV-OC43 spike overlapping peptide pool stimulation. The receptors stem from a human donor who received a COVID-19 vaccine.

This sequence joins TRBV12-3 or TRBV12-4 and TRBJ1-2, with D maybe TRBD1 (5 bases). Trimming shortened V by 3 bases and J by 2 bases, and 7 bases separated the two germline ends. The CDR3 loop spans 13 amino acids. The CDR3 DNA follows: TGTGCCAGCAGTTTTAGGACAAACTATGGCTACACCTTC. Its translation is CASSFRTNYGYTF.

This clone has only a few counts. The chain recombines TRBV12-5 with TRBJ2-1, with 9 bases aligning to TRBD2. Germline-derived CDR1 and CDR2 are LGHNT and FRNRAP. With 7 bases clipped from V and 14 bases from J, the junction kept 12 bases outside the gene matches. This CDR3 region has 13 residues. The CDR3 loop is CASEIGGGASKFF. For the CDR3, the DNA is TGTGCTAGTGAAATTGGCGGGGGGGCCTCCAAGTTCTTC.

In DNA, the CDR3 is TGTGCCAGCAGCTTAGGGATGTCTAGCGGGGGTTCCTACGAGCAGTACGTC. This gives the protein CASSLGMSSGGSYEQYV. The gene calls are TRBV7-8 and TRBJ2-7; 10 bases are a match to TRBD2. CDR1 and CDR2 from the germline V gene are SGHVS and FQNEAQ. Unmatched junction bases numbered 7, after V lost 1 base and J lost 1 base. This CDR3 is built from 17 residues.

This rearrangement joins TRBV6-5 to TRBJ2-3; D perhaps matches TRBD1 (5 bases). Germline CDR1 MNHEY, CDR2 SVGAGI. CDR3 length: 14 residues. The V end lost 8 bases, the J end lost 3 bases, and 15 bases lay between the germline ends. CDR3 region: CASGSQGFTDTQYF. CDR3 coding DNA: TGTGCCAGCGGATCTCAGGGTTTTACAGATACGCAGTATTTT.

This chain connects TRBV4-1 to TRBJ1-4, with D possibly matching TRBD1 (6 bases). The CDR3 totals 16 residues. The V end lost 2 bases, the J end lost 0 bases, and 10 bases lay between the germline ends. From germline, CDR1 is MGHRA and CDR2 YSYEKL. Written as DNA, the CDR3 is TGCGCCAGCAGCCAATTCACAGGGCCAACTAATGAAAAACTGTTTTTT. It encodes CASSQFTGPTNEKLFF.

This clone was recorded once. The chain recombines TRBV19 with TRBJ1-2; 7 nucleotides match TRBD1. Trimming removed 5 bases from V and 4 bases from J; junction bases left unmatched: 7. Germline V lookup: CDR1 LNHDA, CDR2 SQIVND (reference sequence). The CDR3 consists of 14 residues. CDR3 nucleotide sequence: TGTGCCAGTAGTCCCAACCGACAGGGCTATGGCTACACCTTC. It yields the protein CASSPNRQGYGYTF. The whole variable domain, filled in from reference TRBV19 and TRBJ1-2, reads DGGITQSPKYLFRKEGQNVTLSCEQNLNHDAMYWYRQDPGQGLRLIYYSQIVNDFQKGDIAEGYSVSREKKESFPLTVTSAQKNPTAFYLCASSPNRQGYGYTFGSGTRLTVV.

V is TRBV30 and J is TRBJ1-1; D not certain. This CDR3 has 14 amino acids. V lost 5 bases, J lost 1 base, and 14 bases lay in between. Germline V gives CDR1 GTSNPN, CDR2 SVGIG (reference sequence). The CDR3 is CAWGKGIGNTEAFF. The CDR3 DNA reads as TGTGCCTGGGGGAAGGGTATAGGGAACACTGAAGCTTTCTTT.

V usage is TRBV5-8 and J usage is TRBJ1-6, with 11 bases matching TRBD1. CDR1 and CDR2 from the germline V gene are SGHTS and YDEGEE. V shed 3 bases, J shed 9 bases, and the junction held 2 bases outside the gene matches. The CDR3 runs 14 residues. The CDR3 region has the DNA TGTGCCAGCAGCTGGGACAGGGGGGTTTCACCCCTCCACTTT. Amino acid sequence: CASSWDRGVSPLHF.

This clone was detected once. This chain uses TRBV7-3 with TRBJ2-3; no clear D. This CDR3 is built from 15 residues. V lost 1 base to trimming and J lost 1 base, with 9 bases between them. Germline values: CDR1 SGHTA, CDR2 FQGTGA. The CDR3 nucleotides read TGTGCCAGCAGCTTAATGTGGATATGCACAGATACGCAGTATTTT. The encoded protein is CASSLMWICTDTQYF. The full variable domain, its missing parts supplied by reference TRBV7-3 and TRBJ2-3, is GAGVSQTPSNKVTEKGKYVELRCDPISGHTALYWYRQSLGQGPEFLIYFQGTGAADDSGLPNDRFFAVRPEGSVSTLKIQRTERGDSAVYLCASSLMWICTDTQYFGPGTRLTVL.

This clone was detected only once. The CDR3 nucleotides are TGTGCCACCCGGGACAGGGGGGCAGAGACCCAGTACTTC. Translation gives CATRDRGAETQYF. This sequence joins TRBV19 and TRBJ2-5; 11 positions agree with TRBD1. V lost 10 bases and J lost 4; bases outside the gene matches: 5. This CDR3 contains 13 residues. Germline CDR1 LNHDA, CDR2 SQIVND (reference sequence).

The chain has TRBV6-5 and TRBJ1-2, with D uncertain. Germline CDR1 MNHEY, CDR2 SVGAGI. The CDR3 sequence is 14 residues long. Deletions cut 6 bases from V and 4 bases from J, with 15 bases between. CDR3 nucleotide sequence: TGTGCCAGCAGGCGACAAGACGAGATCTATGGCTACACCTTC. It specifies CASRRQDEIYGYTF.

The sample holds one count of this clone. The chain combines TRBV2 with TRBJ1-2; possibly TRBD1 for D (6 bases). Trimming took 8 bases from V and 1 from J, leaving 14 bases between them. CDR1 is SNHLY, CDR2 FYNNEI, per germline. CDR3 size: 14 residues. CDR3 sequence: CASGRAGDNYGYTF. CDR3 nucleotides: TGTGCCAGCGGTAGGGCAGGGGATAACTATGGCTACACCTTC.

This rearrangement joins TRBV6-2 or TRBV6-3 to TRBJ1-1; no clear D. The CDR3 totals 12 residues. In germline, CDR1 is MNHEY, CDR2 SVGEGT. Trimming stripped 5 bases from V and 1 base from J, with 5 bases between. In DNA form, the CDR3 reads TGTGCCAGCAGTCGACAGAACACTGAAGCTTTCTTT. The encoded protein is CASSRQNTEAFF.

This chain joins TRBV5-1 and TRBJ2-6; 8 bases are shared with TRBD1. Germline V lookup: CDR1 SGHRS, CDR2 YFSETQ. The CDR3 runs to 15 residues. V trimming: 4 bases; J trimming: 4 bases; junction bases outside the gene matches: 4. As DNA, the CDR3 is TGCGCCAGCAGCCCGACAGGGGCAGGGGCCAACGTCCTGACTTTC. Residues: CASSPTGAGANVLTF.

V is TRBV18 and J is TRBJ2-3, with a tentative D call TRBD1 (5 bases). Between the trimmed V and J ends, which lost 2 bases and 0 bases, there was a span of 12 bases. Germline V gene lookup returns CDR1 KGHSH and CDR2 LQKENI. The CDR3 sequence is 16 residues long. The CDR3 reads CASSPTLAGSTDTQYF. The CDR3 coding sequence is TGTGCCAGCTCACCAACATTGGCAGGGAGCACAGATACGCAGTATTTT.

The sample holds one count of this clone. The chain combines TRBV5-4 with TRBJ1-1, with TRBD1 as a possible D gene (5 bases). Germline CDR1 SGHNT, CDR2 YYREEE (reference sequence). With 3 bases removed from V and 2 bases from J, the gap between germline ends came to 14 bases. The CDR3 is 15 amino acids. CDR3 sequence: CASSSPIQGNTEAFF. CDR3 bases: TGTGCCAGCAGCTCCCCCATTCAGGGTAACACTGAAGCTTTCTTT.